The 2 T cell receptor beta chains below all came from one sample that was sequenced in a study of blood T cell repertoires in COVID-19. This table comes from immunoSEQ multiplex PCR, and its TCRdb copy is limited to in-frame clones, with some not included. The sample consists of 150,000 to 200,000 clones, over 75% of them appearing once. The sequenced sample consisted of peripheral blood. The receptors come from a human donor in a cohort sampled during active COVID-19.

This clone appeared many times. The genes are TRBV2 and TRBJ1-1; D unresolved. Germline CDR1 and CDR2: SNHLY and FYNNEI. The CDR3 loop spans 12 amino acids. The ends were cut back, 5 bases at V and 2 bases at J, with 6 bases in the middle. For the CDR3, the DNA is TGTGCCAGCAGTTGGACTAACACTGAAGCTTTCTTT. Protein product: CASSWTNTEAFF.

This chain links TRBV12-3 or TRBV12-4 with TRBJ1-5; no reliable D call. The CDR3 runs to 12 residues. Trimming removed 5 bases at V and 4 bases at J, with 6 bases between. CDR3 bases: TGTGCCAGCAGTATATTAAATCAGCCCCAGCATTTT. This gives the protein CASSILNQPQHF.